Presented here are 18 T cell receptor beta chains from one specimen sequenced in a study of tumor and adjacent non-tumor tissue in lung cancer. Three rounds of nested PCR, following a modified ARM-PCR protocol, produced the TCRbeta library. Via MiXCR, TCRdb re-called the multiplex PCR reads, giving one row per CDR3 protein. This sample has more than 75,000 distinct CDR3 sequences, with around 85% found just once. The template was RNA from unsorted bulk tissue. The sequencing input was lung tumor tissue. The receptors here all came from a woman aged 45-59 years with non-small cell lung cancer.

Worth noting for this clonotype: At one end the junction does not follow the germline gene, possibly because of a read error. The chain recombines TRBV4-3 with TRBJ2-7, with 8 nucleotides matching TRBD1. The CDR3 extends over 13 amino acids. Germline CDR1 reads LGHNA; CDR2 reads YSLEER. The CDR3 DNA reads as TGTGACAGCAGCCAACGGACAGGGCGCGAGCAGTACTTC. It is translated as CDSSQRTGREQYF.

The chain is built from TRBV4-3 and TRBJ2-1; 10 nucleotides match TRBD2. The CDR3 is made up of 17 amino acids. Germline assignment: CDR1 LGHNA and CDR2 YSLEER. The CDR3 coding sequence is TGCATCAGCAGCCAAGATGGATTAGCGGGAGGCAACAATGAGCAGTTCTTC. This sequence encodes CISSQDGLAGGNNEQFF.

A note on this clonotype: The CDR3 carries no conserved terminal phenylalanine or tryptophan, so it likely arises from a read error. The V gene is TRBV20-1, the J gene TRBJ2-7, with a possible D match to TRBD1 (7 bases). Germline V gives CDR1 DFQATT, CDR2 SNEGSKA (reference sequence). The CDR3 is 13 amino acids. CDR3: CSGVGGGKSEQYL. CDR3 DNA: TGCAGCGGTGTAGGAGGGGGCAAAAGTGAGCAGTACTTA.

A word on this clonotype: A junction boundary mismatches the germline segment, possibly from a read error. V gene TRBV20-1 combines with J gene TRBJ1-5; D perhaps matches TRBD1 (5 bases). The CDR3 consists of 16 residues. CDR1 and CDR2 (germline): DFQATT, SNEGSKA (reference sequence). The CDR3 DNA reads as TGCAGTGTTCAAGACGGGGGTCGTGGTAGCAGTCAGCCCCAGCATTTT. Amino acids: CSVQDGGRGSSQPQHF.

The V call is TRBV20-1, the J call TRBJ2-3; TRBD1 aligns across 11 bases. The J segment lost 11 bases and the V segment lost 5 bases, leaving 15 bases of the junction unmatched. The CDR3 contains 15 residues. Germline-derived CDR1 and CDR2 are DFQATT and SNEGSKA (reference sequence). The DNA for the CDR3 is TGCAGTGCTCAATCAGGACAGGGGGCGCAAGATGAGCAGTATTTT. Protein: CSAQSGQGAQDEQYF.

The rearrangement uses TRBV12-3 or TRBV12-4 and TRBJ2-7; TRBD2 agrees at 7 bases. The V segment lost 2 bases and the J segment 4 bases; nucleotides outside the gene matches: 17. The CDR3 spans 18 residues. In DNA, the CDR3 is TGTGCCAGCAGTTTAACTGCGGGACTACACCGAAAAGGGTACGAGCAGTACTTC. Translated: CASSLTAGLHRKGYEQYF.

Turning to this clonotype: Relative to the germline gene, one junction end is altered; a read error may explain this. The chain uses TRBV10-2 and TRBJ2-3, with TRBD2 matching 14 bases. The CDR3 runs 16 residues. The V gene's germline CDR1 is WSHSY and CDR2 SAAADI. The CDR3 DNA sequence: TGCGTCGGCAGTGAGAAGTCAGGACTAGCGGGAGGTACGCAGTGTTTT. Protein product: CVGSEKSGLAGGTQCF.

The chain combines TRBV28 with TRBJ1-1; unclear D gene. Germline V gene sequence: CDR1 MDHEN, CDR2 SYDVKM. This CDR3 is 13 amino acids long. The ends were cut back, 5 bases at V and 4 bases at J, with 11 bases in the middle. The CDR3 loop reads CASSIWVRTEAFF. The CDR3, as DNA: TGTGCCAGCAGTATCTGGGTGCGCACTGAAGCTTTCTTT.

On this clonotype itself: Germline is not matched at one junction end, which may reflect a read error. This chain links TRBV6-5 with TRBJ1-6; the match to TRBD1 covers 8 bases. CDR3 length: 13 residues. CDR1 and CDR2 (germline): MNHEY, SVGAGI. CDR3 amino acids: CASRATGDSTLHF. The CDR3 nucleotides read TGTGCCAGTAGAGCGACAGGGGATTCAACCCTCCACTTT.

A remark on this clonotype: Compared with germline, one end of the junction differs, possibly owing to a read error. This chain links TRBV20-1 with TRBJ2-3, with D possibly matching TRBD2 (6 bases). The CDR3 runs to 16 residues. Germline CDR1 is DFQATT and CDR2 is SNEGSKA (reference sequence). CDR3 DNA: TGCAGTACTAGAGATCCACCGGGAGATATGGTAGATACGCAGTATTTT. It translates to CSTRDPPGDMVDTQYF.

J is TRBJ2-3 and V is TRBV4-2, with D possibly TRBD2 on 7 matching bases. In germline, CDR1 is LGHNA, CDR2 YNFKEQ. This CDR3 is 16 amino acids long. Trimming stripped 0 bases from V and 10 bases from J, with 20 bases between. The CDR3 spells CASSQDWAGATDAQYF. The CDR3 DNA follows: TGTGCCAGCAGCCAAGATTGGGCGGGGGCCACCGATGCGCAGTATTTT.

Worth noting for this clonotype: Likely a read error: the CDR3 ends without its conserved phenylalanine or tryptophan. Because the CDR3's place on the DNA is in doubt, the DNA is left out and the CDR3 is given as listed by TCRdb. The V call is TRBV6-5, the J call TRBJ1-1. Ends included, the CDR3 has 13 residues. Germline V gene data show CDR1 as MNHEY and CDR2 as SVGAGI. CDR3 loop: CASLSSVNAEALI.

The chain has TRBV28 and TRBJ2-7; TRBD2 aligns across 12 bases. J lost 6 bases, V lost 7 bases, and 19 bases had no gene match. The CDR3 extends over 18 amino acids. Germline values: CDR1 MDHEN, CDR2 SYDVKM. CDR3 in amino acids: CASIFWGLAGGPLCEQYF. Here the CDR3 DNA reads TGTGCCAGCATATTTTGGGGGCTAGCGGGAGGGCCATTGTGCGAGCAGTACTTC.

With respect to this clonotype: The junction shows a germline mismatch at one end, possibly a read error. The CDR3 DNA is TGCAACGTTGAAGGGGCTAGCCCCCGCTCCTCCAATGAGCAGTTCTTC. It is translated as CNVEGASPRSSNEQFF. The chain carries TRBV29-1 and TRBJ2-1, with D tentatively TRBD1 or TRBD2 (5 bases each). CDR1 SQVTM and CDR2 ANQGSEA come from the germline V gene. This CDR3 region has 16 residues.

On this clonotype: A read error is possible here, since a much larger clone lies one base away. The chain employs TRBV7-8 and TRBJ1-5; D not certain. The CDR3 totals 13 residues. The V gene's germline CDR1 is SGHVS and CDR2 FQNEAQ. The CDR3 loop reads CASSLAQYQPRHF. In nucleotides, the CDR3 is TGTGCCAGCAGCTTAGCGCAGTATCAGCCCCGGCATTTT.

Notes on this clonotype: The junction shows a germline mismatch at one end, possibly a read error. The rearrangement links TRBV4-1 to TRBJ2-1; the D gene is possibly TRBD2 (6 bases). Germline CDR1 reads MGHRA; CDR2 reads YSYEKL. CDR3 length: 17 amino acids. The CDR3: CASSQAWTIGSTNEQFF. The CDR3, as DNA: TGCGCCAGTAGCCAAGCCTGGACTATTGGGAGTACCAATGAGCAGTTCTTC.

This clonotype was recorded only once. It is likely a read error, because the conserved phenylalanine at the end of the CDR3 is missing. The CDR3 region is CSTFSNSGRSYEQYL. DNA of the CDR3: TGCAGTACTTTCTCCAATAGCGGGAGATCCTACGAGCAGTACTTA. This chain uses TRBV20-1 with TRBJ2-7; 9 nucleotides line up with TRBD2. With 8 bases clipped from V and 1 base from J, the junction kept 12 bases outside the gene matches. CDR1 DFQATT and CDR2 SNEGSKA come from the germline V gene (reference sequence). The CDR3 has 15 amino acids.

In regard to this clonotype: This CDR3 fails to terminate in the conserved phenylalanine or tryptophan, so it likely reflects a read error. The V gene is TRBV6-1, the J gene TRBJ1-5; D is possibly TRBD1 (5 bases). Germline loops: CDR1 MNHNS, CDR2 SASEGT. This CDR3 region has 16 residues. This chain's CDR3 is CTSSAPVVGVNQPQHC. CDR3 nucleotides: TGTACCAGCAGTGCCCCAGTGGTAGGGGTCAATCAGCCCCAGCATTGT.